The sequence of this T cell receptor beta chain was determined in a study of shared clonotypes between healthy human individuals. Study at large: The composition of the donors was two women and a few men aged 18 to 49. Study results and limitations: When naive CD4 clonotypes were compared across a few donors, around 5% were shared. Researchers sampled blood only, noting tissue repertoires likely differ.

The ends were cut back, 3 bases at V and 9 bases at J, with 23 bases in the middle. The CDR3 is 16 residues long. Germline loops: CDR1 SGDLS, CDR2 YYNGEE. This clone turned up a few times. Its antigen is undetermined. Using immunoSEQ multiplex PCR, the repertoire was profiled, and TCRdb retains in-frame clones only, with some absent. The sample shows 800,000 to 1,200,000 clones, 78% of them seen only once. The chain is built from TRBV9 and TRBJ2-3; perhaps TRBD2 as D (7 bases). This TCR derives from a man younger than 35 in good health. Some clones in this sample may be carry-over from other donors' samples. The sequencing sample was made of memory CD4+ T cells from PBMCs. Subset in this sample: CD45RA-negative fraction. The CDR3 DNA sequence: TGTGCCAGCAGCGGGACGAGCGGGACAACCCCTAAGACGCAGTATTTT. Translated: CASSGTSGTTPKTQYF.